This TCR beta chain was retrieved from a study of blood T cell repertoires in COVID-19. Study details: Whether acute or convalescent, the COVID-19 samples came from the United States, Italy and Spain. T cells, B-cell-depleted T cells, or PBMCs supplied cDNA or gDNA.

Trimming left V 5 bases short and J 7 bases short, with 12 bases between. The germline V gene has CDR1 SGHRS and CDR2 YFSETQ. The CDR3 is 13 amino acids. Study processing details: Nucleated cell counts were estimated from reference gene primer amplification. Profiled with immunoSEQ multiplex PCR; TCRdb holds only in-frame clones, not every one. The V and J calls and clone size are taken from that table; D and trimming were inferred from the DNA. This sample yields tens of thousands of clones, of which 90% to 95% are seen a single time; 3.5% to 4.5% belongs to the top ten. The origin of this receptor is a human donor with active COVID-19. The donor label of this sample is uncertain. V usage is TRBV5-1 and J usage is TRBJ2-2; D perhaps matches TRBD2 (5 bases). Sequenced input: peripheral blood. CDR3 protein: CASSRRSGGELFF. Written as DNA, the CDR3 is TGCGCCAGCAGTAGGAGAAGCGGCGGGGAGCTGTTTTTT.